This T cell receptor beta chain emerged from a study of cytomegalovirus exposure and HLA in healthy donors. Primers: 60 Vbeta forward and 13 Jbeta reverse. Sequenced by immunoSEQ multiplex PCR; TCRdb stores in-frame clones only, minus some. The sample carries 110,000 to 150,000 clones, roughly three quarters recorded once. This CDR3 has 11 residues. Deletions cut 5 bases from V and 11 bases from J, with 13 bases between. The V gene's germline CDR1 is SGDLS and CDR2 YYNGEE. The TCR originated in a female donor in good health and CMV-seronegative. The chain uses TRBV9 and TRBJ2-5; maybe TRBD2 (5 bases). Specimen: PBMCs. Written as DNA, the CDR3 is TGTGCCAGCAGTGTGCTCGGGGAGCAGTACTTC. This sequence encodes CASSVLGEQYF.